The T cell receptor beta chain described here comes from a study of T-cell memory formation after mild COVID-19. Study findings and constraints: Clones contracting across day 15 to 85 had a balanced CD4/CD8 profile; later expanding clones leaned CD4+.

V was pared by 5 bases and J by 6 bases, with 17 bases between. CDR1 is SGHAT and CDR2 is FQNNGV in the germline V gene. The CDR3 extends over 14 amino acids. cDNA libraries for TCR alpha and TCR beta, carrying sample barcodes and UMIs, came from 5'RACE with constant-segment primers. One entry per CDR3 protein results from TCRdb running MiXCR on the 5' RACE reads. In the table there are about 110,000 distinct CDR3 sequences, roughly 19% of which are singletons. This clonotype was seen at least ten times. As yet, its antigen is unknown. The chain links TRBV11-2 to TRBJ2-7; D may match TRBD1 or TRBD2 (5 bases each). The sequence was obtained from a man in his late teens or twenties who had mild COVID-19 (a few samples of this study predate the infection). Cell type and time point are not known. Sequenced material: PBMCs or a T cell subset sorted from them (not recorded which). The CDR3 protein is CASSPPRERGEQYV. CDR3 nucleotides: TGTGCCAGCAGCCCCCCCAGGGAGCGTGGCGAGCAGTACGTC.